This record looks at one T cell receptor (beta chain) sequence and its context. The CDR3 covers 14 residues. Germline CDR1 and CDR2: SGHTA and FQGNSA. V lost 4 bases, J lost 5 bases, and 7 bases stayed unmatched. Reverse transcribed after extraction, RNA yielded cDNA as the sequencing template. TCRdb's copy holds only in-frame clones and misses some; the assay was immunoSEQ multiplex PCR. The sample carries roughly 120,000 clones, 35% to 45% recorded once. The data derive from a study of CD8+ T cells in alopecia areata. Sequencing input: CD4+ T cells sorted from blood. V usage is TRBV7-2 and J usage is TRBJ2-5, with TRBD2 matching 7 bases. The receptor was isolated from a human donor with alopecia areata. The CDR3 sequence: CASSSRTSKETQYF. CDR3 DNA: TGTGCCAGCAGCTCTCGGACTAGTAAGGAGACCCAGTACTTC.